This T cell receptor (beta chain) was observed in a study of CD8 T cells in ankylosing spondylitis. TCR beta libraries were made by quantitative 5'-RACE with molecular barcodes. MiXCR, applied by TCRdb to the 5' RACE reads, yields one record per CDR3 protein. The sample contains over 150,000 distinct CDR3 sequences, roughly 18% of which appear only once. This CDR3 contains 17 residues. The V gene's germline CDR1 is SGHDT and CDR2 YYEEEE. Trimming at V came to 3 bases and at J to 5 bases, leaving 13 bases not matched to a gene. Notes on the study in general: The clones that were linked to disease were reported to be significantly enriched in matched synovial fluid samples from ankylosing spondylitis patients. Prior literature has documented some motif variants in synovial fluid and blood from reactive arthritis.

This clonotype occurred many times. Its specificity is unknown. Sequencing input: blood, either unsorted or a sorted T cell fraction (not recorded which). The rearrangement joins TRBV5-6 to TRBJ1-5; the match to TRBD1 covers 8 bases. The source is a male donor under 30 with ankylosing spondylitis or in good health (not recorded which). CDR3 nucleotides: TGTGCCAGCAGCTGGCGGGGAACAGGGGGAGCAGATCAGCCCCAGCATTTT. Amino acid sequence: CASSWRGTGGADQPQHF.